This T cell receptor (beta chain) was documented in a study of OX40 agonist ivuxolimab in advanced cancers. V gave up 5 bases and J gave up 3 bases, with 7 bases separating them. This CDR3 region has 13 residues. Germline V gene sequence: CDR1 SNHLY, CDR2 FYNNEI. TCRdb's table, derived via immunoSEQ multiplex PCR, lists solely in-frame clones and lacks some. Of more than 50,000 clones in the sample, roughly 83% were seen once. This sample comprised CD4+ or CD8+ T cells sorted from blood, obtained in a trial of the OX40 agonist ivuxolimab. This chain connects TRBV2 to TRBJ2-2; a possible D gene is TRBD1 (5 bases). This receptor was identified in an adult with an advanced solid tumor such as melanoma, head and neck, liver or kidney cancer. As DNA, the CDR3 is TGTGCCAGCAGTACAGGATACACCGGGGAGCTGTTTTTT. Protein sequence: CASSTGYTGELFF.